This T cell receptor beta chain was sequenced for a study of blood T cell repertoires in COVID-19. Germline lookup yields CDR1 ENHRY and CDR2 SYGVKD. Germline trimming cut 6 bases from V and 3 bases from J; bases unmatched to any gene: 3. This CDR3 contains 13 residues. Libraries were prepared by immunoSEQ multiplex PCR; TCRdb keeps only in-frame clonotypes and omits some of them. The sample lists about 57,000 clones, 82% seen once, with about 22% in the top ten. The sample was peripheral blood. This clonotype was sampled from a woman in her fifties or sixties with acute or convalescent COVID-19. V usage is TRBV10-3 and J usage is TRBJ2-7; 9 bases line up with TRBD1. The chain's CDR3 is CAISRDRVYEQYF. CDR3 DNA: TGTGCCATCAGCCGGGACAGGGTCTACGAGCAGTACTTC.